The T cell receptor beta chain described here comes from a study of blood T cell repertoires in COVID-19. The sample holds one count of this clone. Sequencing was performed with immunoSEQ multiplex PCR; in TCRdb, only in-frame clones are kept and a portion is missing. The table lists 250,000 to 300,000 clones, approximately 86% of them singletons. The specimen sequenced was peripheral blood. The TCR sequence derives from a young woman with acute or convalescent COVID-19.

Here the CDR3 reads CASSLDGAATNEKLFF. CDR3 sequence (DNA): TGTGCCAGCAGCTTAGACGGAGCTGCAACTAATGAAAAACTGTTTTTT. The rearrangement uses TRBV11-2 and TRBJ1-4; D is uncertain. CDR1 is SGHAT, CDR2 FQNNGV, per germline. The V gene lost 0 bases and the J gene lost 0 bases, with 8 bases spanning the gap. This CDR3 comprises 16 residues.